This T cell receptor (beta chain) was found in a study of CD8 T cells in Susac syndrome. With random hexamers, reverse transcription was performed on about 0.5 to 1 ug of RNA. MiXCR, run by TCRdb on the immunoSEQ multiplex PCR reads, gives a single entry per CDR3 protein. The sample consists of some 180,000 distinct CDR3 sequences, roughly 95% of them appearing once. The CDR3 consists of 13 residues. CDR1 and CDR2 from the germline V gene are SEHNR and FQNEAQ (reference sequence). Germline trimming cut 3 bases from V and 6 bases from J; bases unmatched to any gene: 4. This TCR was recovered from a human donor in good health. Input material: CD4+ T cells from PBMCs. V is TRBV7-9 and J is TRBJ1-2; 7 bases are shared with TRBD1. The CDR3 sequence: CASSLTGPDGYTF. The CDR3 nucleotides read TGTGCCAGCAGCTTGACAGGGCCGGATGGCTACACCTTC. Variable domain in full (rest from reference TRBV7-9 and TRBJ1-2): DTGVSQNPRHKITKRGQNVTFRCDPISEHNRLYWYRQTLGQGPEFLTYFQNEAQLEKSRLLSDRFSAERPKGSFSTLEIQRTEQGDSAMYLCASSLTGPDGYTFGSGTRLTVV.